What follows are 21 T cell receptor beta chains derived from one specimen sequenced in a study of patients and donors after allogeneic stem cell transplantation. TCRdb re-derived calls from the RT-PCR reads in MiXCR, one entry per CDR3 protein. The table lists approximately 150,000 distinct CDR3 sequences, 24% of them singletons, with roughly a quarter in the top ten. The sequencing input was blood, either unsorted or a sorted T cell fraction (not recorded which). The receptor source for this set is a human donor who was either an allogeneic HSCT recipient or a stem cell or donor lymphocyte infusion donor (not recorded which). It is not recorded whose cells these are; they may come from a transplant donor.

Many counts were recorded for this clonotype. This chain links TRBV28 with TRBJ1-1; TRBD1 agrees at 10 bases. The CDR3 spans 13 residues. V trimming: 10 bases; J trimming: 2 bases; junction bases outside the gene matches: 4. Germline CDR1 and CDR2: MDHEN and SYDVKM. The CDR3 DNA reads TGTGCCAAATGGGACAGGGGTAACACTGAAGCTTTCTTT. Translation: CAKWDRGNTEAFF.

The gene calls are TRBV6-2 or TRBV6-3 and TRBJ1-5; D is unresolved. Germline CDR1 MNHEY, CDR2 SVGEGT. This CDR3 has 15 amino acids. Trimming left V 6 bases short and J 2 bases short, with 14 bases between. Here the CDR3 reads CASSGRRWGNQPQHF. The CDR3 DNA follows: TGTGCCAGCAGCGGACGCCGCTGGGGCAATCAGCCCCAGCATTTT.

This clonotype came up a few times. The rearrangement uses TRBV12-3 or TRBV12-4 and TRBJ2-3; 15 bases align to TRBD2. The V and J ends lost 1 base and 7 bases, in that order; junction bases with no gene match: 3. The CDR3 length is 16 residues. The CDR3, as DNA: TGTGCCAGCAGTTTAGGGACTAGCGGGGGGGCCCATACGCAGTATTTT. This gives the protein CASSLGTSGGAHTQYF.

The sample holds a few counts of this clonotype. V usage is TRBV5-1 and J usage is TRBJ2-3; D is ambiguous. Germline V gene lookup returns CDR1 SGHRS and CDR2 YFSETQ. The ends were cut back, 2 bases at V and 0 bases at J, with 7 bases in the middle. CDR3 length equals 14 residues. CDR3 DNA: TGCGCCAGCAGCTTTATTCCTAGCACAGATACGCAGTATTTT. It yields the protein CASSFIPSTDTQYF.

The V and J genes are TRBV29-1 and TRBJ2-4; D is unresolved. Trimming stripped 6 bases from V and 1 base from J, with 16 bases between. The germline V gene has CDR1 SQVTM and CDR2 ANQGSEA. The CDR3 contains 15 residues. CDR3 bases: TGCAGCGTCACCACAACCCCTATGGCCAAAAACATTCAGTACTTC. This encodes CSVTTTPMAKNIQYF. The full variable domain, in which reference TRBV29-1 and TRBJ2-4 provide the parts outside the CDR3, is SAVISQKPSRDICQRGTSLTIQCQVDSQVTMMFWYRQQPGQSLTLIATANQGSEATYESGFVIDKFPISRPNLTFSTLTVSNMSPEDSSIYLCSVTTTPMAKNIQYFGAGTRLSVL.

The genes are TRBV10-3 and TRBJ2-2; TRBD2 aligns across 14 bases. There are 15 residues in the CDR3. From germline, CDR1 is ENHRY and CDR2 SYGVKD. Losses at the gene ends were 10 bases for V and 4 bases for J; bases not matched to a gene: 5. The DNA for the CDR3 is TGTGCCACCCAGGGACTAGCGGGAGCCACCGGGGAGCTGTTTTTT. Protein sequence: CATQGLAGATGELFF.

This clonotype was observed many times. The CDR3: CASSLTGEKLFF. The CDR3 DNA reads as TGTGCCAGCAGCCTGACAGGGGAAAAACTGTTTTTT. The J gene is TRBJ1-4, the V gene TRBV2; 7 bases align to TRBD1. J lost 8 bases, V lost 6 bases, and 3 bases had no gene match. In germline, CDR1 is SNHLY, CDR2 FYNNEI. The CDR3 covers 12 residues. The full variable domain, in which reference TRBV2 and TRBJ1-4 provide the parts outside the CDR3, is EPEVTQTPSHQVTQMGQEVILRCVPISNHLYFYWYRQILGQKVEFLVSFYNNEISEKSEIFDDQFSVERPDGSNFTLKIRSTKLEDSAMYFCASSLTGEKLFFGSGTQLSVL.

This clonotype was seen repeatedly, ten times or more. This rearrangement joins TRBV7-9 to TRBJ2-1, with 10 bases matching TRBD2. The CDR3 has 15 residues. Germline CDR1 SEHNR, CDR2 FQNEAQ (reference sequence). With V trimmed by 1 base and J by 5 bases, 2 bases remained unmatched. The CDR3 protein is CASSLGTSGNNEQFF. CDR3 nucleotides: TGTGCCAGCAGCTTAGGGACTAGCGGAAACAATGAGCAGTTCTTC.

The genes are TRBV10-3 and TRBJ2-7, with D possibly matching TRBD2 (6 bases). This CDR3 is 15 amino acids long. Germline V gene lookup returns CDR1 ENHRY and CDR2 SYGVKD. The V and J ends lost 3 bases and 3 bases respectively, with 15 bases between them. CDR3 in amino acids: CAISEGDSRYYEQYF. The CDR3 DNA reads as TGTGCCATCAGTGAAGGGGACTCGCGATACTACGAGCAGTACTTC.

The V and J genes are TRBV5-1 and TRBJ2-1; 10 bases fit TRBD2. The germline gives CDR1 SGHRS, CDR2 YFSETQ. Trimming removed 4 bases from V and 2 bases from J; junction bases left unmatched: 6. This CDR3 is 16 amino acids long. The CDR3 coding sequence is TGCGCCAGCAGCCTCGCGGGACTAGCGACCTACAATGAGCAGTTCTTC. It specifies CASSLAGLATYNEQFF.

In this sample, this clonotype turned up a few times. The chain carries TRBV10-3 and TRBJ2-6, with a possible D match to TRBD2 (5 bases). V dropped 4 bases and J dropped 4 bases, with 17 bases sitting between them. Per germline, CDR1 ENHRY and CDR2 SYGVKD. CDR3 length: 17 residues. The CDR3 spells CAISGTSRVSGANVLTF. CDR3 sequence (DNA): TGTGCCATCAGTGGGACCTCGAGGGTCTCAGGGGCCAACGTCCTGACTTTC.

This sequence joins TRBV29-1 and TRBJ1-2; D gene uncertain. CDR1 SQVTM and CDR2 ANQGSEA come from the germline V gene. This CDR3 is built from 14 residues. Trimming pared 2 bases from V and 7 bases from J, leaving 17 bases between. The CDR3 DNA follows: TGCAGCGTTGAATCGCAGGCGATAAGTCTTGGCTACACCTTC. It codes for CSVESQAISLGYTF.

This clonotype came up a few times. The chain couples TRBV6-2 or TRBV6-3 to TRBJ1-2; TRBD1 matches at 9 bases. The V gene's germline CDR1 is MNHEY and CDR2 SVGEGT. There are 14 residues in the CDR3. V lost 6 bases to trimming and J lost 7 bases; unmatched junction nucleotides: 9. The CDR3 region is CASSYGTGTFGYTF. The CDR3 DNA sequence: TGTGCCAGCAGCTATGGGACAGGGACCTTTGGCTACACCTTC.

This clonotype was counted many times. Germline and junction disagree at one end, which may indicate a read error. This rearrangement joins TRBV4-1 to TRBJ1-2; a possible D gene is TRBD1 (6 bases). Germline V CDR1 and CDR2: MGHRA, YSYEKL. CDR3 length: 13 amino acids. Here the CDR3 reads CASSRDRNYGYTF. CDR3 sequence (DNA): TGTGCCAGTAGTAGAGACAGGAACTATGGCTACACCTTC.

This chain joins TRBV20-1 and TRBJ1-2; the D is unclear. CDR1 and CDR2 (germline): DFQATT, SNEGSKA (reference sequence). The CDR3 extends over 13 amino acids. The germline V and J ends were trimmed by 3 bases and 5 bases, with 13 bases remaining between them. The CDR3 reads CSASFEGGYGYTF. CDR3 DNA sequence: TGCAGTGCTAGTTTTGAGGGTGGTTATGGCTACACCTTC.

The CDR3 is CASSQADRGGTEAFF. In nucleotides, the CDR3 is TGTGCCAGCAGCCAAGCTGACAGGGGGGGAACTGAAGCTTTCTTT. The V gene is TRBV3-1, the J gene TRBJ1-1, with 9 nucleotides matching TRBD1. This CDR3 has 15 amino acids. Germline values: CDR1 LGHDT, CDR2 YNNKEL (reference sequence). J gave up 5 bases and V 1 base, and 5 bases lay outside the gene matches.

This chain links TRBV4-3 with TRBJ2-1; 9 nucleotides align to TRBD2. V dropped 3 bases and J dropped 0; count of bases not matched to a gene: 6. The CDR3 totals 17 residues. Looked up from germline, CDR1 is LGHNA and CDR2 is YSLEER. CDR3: CASSQSSGRISYNEQFF. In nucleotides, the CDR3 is TGCGCCAGCAGCCAGTCCAGCGGGAGGATCTCCTACAATGAGCAGTTCTTC.

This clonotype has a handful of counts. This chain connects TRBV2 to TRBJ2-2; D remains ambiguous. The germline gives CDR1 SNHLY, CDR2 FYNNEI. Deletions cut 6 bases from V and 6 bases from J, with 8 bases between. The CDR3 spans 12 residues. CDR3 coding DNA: TGTGCCAGCAGAAGAGGTTCCGGGGAGCTGTTTTTT. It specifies CASRRGSGELFF.

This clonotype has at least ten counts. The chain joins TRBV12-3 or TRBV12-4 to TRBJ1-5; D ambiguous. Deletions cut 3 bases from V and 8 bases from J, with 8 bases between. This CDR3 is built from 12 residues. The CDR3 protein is CASSFPPEPQHF. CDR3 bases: TGTGCCAGCAGTTTTCCCCCAGAGCCCCAGCATTTT.

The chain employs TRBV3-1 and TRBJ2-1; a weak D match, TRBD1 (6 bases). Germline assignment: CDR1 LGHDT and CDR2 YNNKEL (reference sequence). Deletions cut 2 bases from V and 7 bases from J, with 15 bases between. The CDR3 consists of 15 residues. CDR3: CASSQLRDQGNEQFF. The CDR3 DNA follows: TGTGCCAGCAGCCAACTCCGGGACCAGGGGAATGAGCAGTTCTTC.

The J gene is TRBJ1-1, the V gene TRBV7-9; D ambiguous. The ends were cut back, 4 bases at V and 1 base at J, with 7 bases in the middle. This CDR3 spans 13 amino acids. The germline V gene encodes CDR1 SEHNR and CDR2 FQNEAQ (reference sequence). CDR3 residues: CASSSQRNTEAFF. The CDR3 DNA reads TGTGCCAGCAGCTCCCAGCGGAACACTGAAGCTTTCTTT.